This T cell receptor beta chain was profiled in a study of OX40 agonist ivuxolimab in advanced cancers. Across the whole study: Having had anti-PD-1, anti-PD-L1 or anti-CTLA-4 therapy before was allowed, and approximately 40% had some. Broader study findings: Both blood CD4+ and CD8+ T cells showed clonal growth by week 6 at 0.1 to 3.0 mg/kg.

Points on this clone: Its antigen is not identified.

The assay was immunoSEQ multiplex PCR, and TCRdb's table has in-frame clones only and misses some. Of 70,000 to 95,000 clones in the sample, 80% to 95% were seen once. The germline V and J ends were trimmed by 3 bases and 2 bases, with 20 bases remaining between them. The CDR3 consists of 17 residues. CDR1 and CDR2 (germline): MNHEY, SMNVEV (reference sequence). The TCR comes from an adult with an advanced solid tumor such as melanoma, head and neck, liver or kidney cancer. This sample comprised CD4+ or CD8+ T cells sorted from blood, obtained in a trial of the OX40 agonist ivuxolimab. The rearrangement joins TRBV27 to TRBJ2-7, with D possibly being TRBD1 or TRBD2 (7 bases each). The CDR3 DNA is TGTGCCAGCAGTTTTGCCCCCCGAGGGAGGGGGCCCTACGAGCAGTACTTC. It specifies CASSFAPRGRGPYEQYF.